The clone carrying this T cell receptor beta chain appeared many times. No antigen is known for it. The CDR3 has 16 residues. Germline V lookup: CDR1 LNHDA, CDR2 SQIVND (reference sequence). The ends were cut back, 4 bases at V and 2 bases at J, with 15 bases in the middle. These data belong to a study of Graves' ophthalmopathy and Graves' hyperthyroidism. Across the study: Peripheral blood was collected at initial diagnosis, before any treatment.

Broader study findings: Blood contained most expanded thyroid clonotypes exceeding 0.001 frequency.

Researchers took RNA transcripts and amplified TCR beta CDR3 regions from them. The first round was an RT-PCR with HTBI primers, and the second round was a multiplex PCR. TCRdb re-derived calls from the multiplex PCR reads in MiXCR, one entry per CDR3 protein. In the table there are some 380,000 distinct CDR3 sequences, approximately 15% of which are singletons. The sample comprised peripheral blood. The source of this sequence is a young woman with stable Graves' hyperthyroidism. The chain carries TRBV19 and TRBJ1-5; maybe TRBD1 (5 bases). In DNA, the CDR3 is TGTGCCAGTAGTACCTCGTGGGGCGGCGGCAATCAGCCCCAGCATTTT. The encoded protein is CASSTSWGGGNQPQHF.